Listed below are T cell receptor beta chains from one sample, sequenced in a study of blood T cell repertoires in COVID-19. Sequencing used immunoSEQ multiplex PCR; TCRdb keeps in-frame clones, though not all of them. The sample carries about 440,000 clones, about 90% recorded once. Sequencing was done on a sample of PBMCs or T cells enriched from blood (not recorded which). The receptors derive from a woman aged 18 to 35 with acute COVID-19. Each CDR3 is given with its conserved first and last residue. Fields, in order: V gene, clone size, J gene, CDR3 protein. Part of the rows lack a size; the others show once, few, many or a class for expanded clones.

V gene: TRBV28; clone size: once; J gene: TRBJ1-1; CDR3 protein: CASRRGQGVIVTEAFF
V gene: TRBV29-1; clone size: NA; J gene: TRBJ1-4; CDR3 protein: CSVSTGTTTNEKLFF
V gene: TRBV28; clone size: NA; J gene: TRBJ1-1; CDR3 protein: CASSASVGVRTEAFF
V gene: TRBV5-5; clone size: NA; J gene: TRBJ2-2; CDR3 protein: CASSLQATRGPAGELFF
V gene: TRBV7-9; clone size: once; J gene: TRBJ2-1; CDR3 protein: CATDRREQFF
V gene: TRBV24-1; clone size: NA; J gene: TRBJ1-2; CDR3 protein: CATSDWTGPGYTF
V gene: TRBV2; clone size: few; J gene: TRBJ1-2; CDR3 protein: CASSSDTGGWGYTF
V gene: TRBV6-5; clone size: few; J gene: TRBJ2-3; CDR3 protein: CASSRLLAGADTQYF
V gene: TRBV18; clone size: NA; J gene: TRBJ1-4; CDR3 protein: CASSPLSSNEKLFF
V gene: TRBV5-4; clone size: NA; J gene: TRBJ2-1; CDR3 protein: CASSLARSEQFF
V gene: TRBV20-1; clone size: few; J gene: TRBJ1-2; CDR3 protein: CSASLSAPTGGYTF
V gene: TRBV6-5; clone size: NA; J gene: TRBJ1-1; CDR3 protein: CASTGNTEAFF
V gene: TRBV5-1; clone size: NA; J gene: TRBJ2-3; CDR3 protein: CASSNVRDGGATDTQYF
V gene: TRBV9; clone size: NA; J gene: TRBJ2-7; CDR3 protein: CASSAGTTWSDEQYF
V gene: TRBV3-1/TRBV3-2; clone size: NA; J gene: TRBJ2-7; CDR3 protein: CASEGQLYEQYF
V gene: TRBV5-4; clone size: NA; J gene: TRBJ1-2; CDR3 protein: CASSLTGTGVYGYTF
V gene: TRBV3-1/TRBV3-2; clone size: NA; J gene: TRBJ1-5; CDR3 protein: CASSQEDATVGGNQPQHF
V gene: TRBV19; clone size: once; J gene: TRBJ1-5; CDR3 protein: CASSTQQGTQPQHF
V gene: TRBV5-6; clone size: NA; J gene: TRBJ1-4; CDR3 protein: CASSLVYSSPTNEKLFF
V gene: TRBV7-8; clone size: NA; J gene: TRBJ2-7; CDR3 protein: CASSFIAGGTTYEQYF
V gene: TRBV7-2; clone size: NA; J gene: TRBJ1-6; CDR3 protein: CASRPGQGNSPLHF
V gene: TRBV9; clone size: NA; J gene: TRBJ2-1; CDR3 protein: CASSVVGASGDNEQFF
V gene: TRBV27; clone size: NA; J gene: TRBJ2-5; CDR3 protein: CASSLSPSGSGETQYF
V gene: TRBV7-6; clone size: NA; J gene: TRBJ2-1; CDR3 protein: CASSLRLAEYNEQFF
V gene: TRBV7-6; clone size: NA; J gene: TRBJ2-5; CDR3 protein: CASSMFLGQLEETQYF
V gene: TRBV28; clone size: NA; J gene: TRBJ1-1; CDR3 protein: CASSFGGATRMNTEAFF
V gene: TRBV10-3; clone size: NA; J gene: TRBJ1-2; CDR3 protein: CAISDTGELNGYTF
V gene: TRBV7-2; clone size: NA; J gene: TRBJ1-2; CDR3 protein: CASSQVSTGSLNYGYTF
V gene: TRBV2; clone size: NA; J gene: TRBJ2-1; CDR3 protein: CASRSEDGLAGNEQFF